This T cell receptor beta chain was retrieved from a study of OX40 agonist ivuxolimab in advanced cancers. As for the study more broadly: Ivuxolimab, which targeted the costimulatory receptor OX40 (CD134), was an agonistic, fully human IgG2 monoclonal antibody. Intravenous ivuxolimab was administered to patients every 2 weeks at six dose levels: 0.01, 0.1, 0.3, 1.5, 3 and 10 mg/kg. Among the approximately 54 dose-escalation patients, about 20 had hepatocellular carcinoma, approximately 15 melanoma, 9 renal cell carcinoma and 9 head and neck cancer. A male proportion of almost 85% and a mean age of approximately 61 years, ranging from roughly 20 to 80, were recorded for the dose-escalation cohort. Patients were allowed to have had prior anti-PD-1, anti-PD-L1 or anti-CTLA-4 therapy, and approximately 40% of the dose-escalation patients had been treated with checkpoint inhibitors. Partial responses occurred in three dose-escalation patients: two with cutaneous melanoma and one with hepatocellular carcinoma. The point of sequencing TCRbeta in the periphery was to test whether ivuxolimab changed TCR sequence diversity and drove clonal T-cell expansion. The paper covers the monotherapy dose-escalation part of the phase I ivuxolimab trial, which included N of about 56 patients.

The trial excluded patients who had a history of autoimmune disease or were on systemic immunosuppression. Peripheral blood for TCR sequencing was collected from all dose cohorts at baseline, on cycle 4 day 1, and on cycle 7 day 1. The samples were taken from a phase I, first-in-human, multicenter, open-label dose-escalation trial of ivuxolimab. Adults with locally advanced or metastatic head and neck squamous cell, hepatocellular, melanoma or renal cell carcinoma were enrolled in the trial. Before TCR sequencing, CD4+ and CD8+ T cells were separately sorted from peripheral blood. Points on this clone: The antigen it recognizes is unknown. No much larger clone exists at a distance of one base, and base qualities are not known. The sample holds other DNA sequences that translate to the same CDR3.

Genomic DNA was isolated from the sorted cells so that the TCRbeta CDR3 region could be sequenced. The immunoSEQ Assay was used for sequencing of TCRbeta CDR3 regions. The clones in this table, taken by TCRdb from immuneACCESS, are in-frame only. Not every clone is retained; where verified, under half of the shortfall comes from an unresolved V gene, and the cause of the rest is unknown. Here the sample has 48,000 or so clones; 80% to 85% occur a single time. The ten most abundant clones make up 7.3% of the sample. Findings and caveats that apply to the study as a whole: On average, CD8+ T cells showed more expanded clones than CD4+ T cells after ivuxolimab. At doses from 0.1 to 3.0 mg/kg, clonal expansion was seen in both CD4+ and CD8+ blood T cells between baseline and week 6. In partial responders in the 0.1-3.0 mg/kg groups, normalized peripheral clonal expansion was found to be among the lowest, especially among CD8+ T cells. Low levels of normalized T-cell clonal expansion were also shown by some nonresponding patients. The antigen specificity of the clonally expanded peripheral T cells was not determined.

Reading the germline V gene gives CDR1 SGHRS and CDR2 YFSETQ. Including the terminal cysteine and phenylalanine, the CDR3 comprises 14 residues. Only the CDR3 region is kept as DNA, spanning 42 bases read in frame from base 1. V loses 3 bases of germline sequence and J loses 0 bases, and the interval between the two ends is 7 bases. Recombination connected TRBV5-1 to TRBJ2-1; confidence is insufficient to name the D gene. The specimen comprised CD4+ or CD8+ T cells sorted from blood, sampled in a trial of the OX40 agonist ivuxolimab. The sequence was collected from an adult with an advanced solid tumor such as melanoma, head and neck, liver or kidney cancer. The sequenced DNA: TGCGCCAGCAGCTCCCAGAGCTCCTACAATGAGCAGTTCTTC. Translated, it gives CASSSQSSYNEQFF.